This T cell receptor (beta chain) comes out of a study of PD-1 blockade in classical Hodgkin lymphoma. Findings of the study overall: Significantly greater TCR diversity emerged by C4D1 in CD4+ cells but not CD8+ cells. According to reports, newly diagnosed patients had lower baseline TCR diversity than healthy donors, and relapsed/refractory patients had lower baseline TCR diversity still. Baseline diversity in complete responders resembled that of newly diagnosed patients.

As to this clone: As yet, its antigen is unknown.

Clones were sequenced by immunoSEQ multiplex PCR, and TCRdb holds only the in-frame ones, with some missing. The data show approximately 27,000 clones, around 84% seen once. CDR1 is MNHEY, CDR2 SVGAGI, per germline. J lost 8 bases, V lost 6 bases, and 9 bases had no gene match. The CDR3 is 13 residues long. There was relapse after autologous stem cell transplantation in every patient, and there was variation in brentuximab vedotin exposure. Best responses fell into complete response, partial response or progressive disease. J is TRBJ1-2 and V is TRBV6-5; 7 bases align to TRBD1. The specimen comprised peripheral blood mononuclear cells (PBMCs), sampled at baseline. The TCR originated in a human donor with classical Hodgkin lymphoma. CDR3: CASSHSRDRGYTF. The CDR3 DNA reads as TGTGCCAGCAGCCACTCCCGGGACAGAGGCTACACCTTC.